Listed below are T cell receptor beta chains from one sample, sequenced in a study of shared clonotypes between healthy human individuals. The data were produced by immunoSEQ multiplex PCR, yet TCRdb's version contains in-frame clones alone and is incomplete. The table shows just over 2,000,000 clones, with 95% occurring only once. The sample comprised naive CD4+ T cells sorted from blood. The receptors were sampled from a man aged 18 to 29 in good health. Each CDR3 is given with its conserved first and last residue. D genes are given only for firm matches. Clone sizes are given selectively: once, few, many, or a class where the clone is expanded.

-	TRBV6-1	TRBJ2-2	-	CASSGFFGTGELFF	TGTGCCAGCAGTGGTTTTTTCGGGACCGGGGAGCTGTTTTTT
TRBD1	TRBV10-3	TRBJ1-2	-	CAISSQGTRGYTF	TGTGCCATCAGCTCACAGGGGACGCGGGGCTACACCTTC
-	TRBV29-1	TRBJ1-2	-	CSVGEGTTNIGYTF	TGCAGCGTCGGGGAAGGGACAACGAATATAGGCTACACCTTC
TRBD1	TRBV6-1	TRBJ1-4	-	CASSPTGANEKLFF	TGTGCCAGCAGTCCAACAGGGGCTAATGAAAAACTGTTTTTT
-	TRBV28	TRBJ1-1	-	CASSELVGVRTEAFF	TGTGCCAGCAGTGAGCTTGTAGGGGTAAGAACTGAAGCTTTCTTT
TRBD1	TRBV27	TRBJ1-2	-	CASSLWGTGPGYTF	TGTGCCAGCAGTTTGTGGGGGACAGGGCCTGGCTACACCTTC
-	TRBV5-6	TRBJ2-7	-	CASSPTGPTYEQYF	TGTGCCAGCAGCCCTACAGGACCGACCTACGAGCAGTACTTC
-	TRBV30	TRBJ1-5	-	CAWSGLSQPQHF	TGTGCCTGGTCAGGCCTGTCCCAGCCCCAGCATTTT
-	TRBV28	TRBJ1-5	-	CASRARGGRNQPQHF	TGTGCCAGCCGTGCGAGGGGGGGCCGGAATCAGCCCCAGCATTTT
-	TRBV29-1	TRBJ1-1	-	CSVEGRTEAFF	TGCAGCGTTGAAGGGAGGACTGAAGCTTTCTTT
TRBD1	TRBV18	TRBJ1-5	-	CASSPNAGGGQPQHF	TGTGCCAGCTCACCAAACGCAGGGGGGGGCCAGCCCCAGCATTTT
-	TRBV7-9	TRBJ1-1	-	CASSLTALNTEAFF	TGTGCCAGCAGCTTGACAGCACTAAACACTGAAGCTTTCTTT
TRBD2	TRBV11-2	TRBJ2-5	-	CASSTGGAQYF	TGTGCCAGCAGCACCGGGGGGGCCCAGTACTTC
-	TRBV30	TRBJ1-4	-	CAWSVRRGPNEKLFF	TGTGCCTGGAGTGTACGAAGGGGACCTAATGAAAAACTGTTTTTT
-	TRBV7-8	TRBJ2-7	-	CASSLVGKNEQYF	TGTGCCAGCAGCTTAGTCGGCAAGAACGAGCAGTACTTC
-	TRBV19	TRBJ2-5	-	CASSIDRQAQETQYF	TGTGCCAGTAGTATAGATCGACAGGCCCAAGAGACCCAGTACTTC
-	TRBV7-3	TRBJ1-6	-	CASSFNRGSPLHF	TGTGCCAGCAGCTTTAACAGAGGCTCACCCCTCCACTTT
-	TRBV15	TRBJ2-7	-	CATSNLNQGYYEQYF	TGTGCCACCAGCAATTTAAACCAGGGTTACTACGAGCAGTACTTC
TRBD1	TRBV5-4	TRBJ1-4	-	CASSPDPPQGKEEKLFF	TGTGCCAGCAGCCCGGATCCACCACAGGGGAAGGAAGAAAAACTGTTTTTT
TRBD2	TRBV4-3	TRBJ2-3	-	CASRVGLAGGDTQYF	TGCGCCAGCAGAGTAGGACTAGCTGGTGGAGATACGCAGTATTTT
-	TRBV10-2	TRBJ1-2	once	CASSEWNSGGDGYTF	TGCGCCAGCAGTGAGTGGAACTCAGGCGGCGATGGCTACACCTTC
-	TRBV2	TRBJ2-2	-	CASKAELNTGELFF	TGTGCCAGCAAGGCAGAACTGAACACCGGGGAGCTGTTTTTT
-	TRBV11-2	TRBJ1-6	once	CASSFGSGSPLHF	TGTGCCAGCAGCTTTGGGTCCGGCTCACCCCTCCACTTT
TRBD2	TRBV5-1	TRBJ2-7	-	CASSVLGGRADEQYF	TGCGCCAGCAGCGTCCTCGGCGGGAGGGCCGACGAGCAGTACTTC
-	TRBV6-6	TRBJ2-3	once	CASSYSNAADTQYF	TGTGCCAGCAGTTACTCGAATGCGGCGGATACGCAGTATTTT
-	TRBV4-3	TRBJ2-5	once	CASSSGLQETQYF	TGCGCCAGCAGCTCGGGTCTTCAAGAGACCCAGTACTTC
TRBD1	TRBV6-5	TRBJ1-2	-	CASSYPHTGDYTF	TGTGCCAGCAGTTACCCCCATACAGGGGACTACACCTTC
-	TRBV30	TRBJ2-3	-	CAWSINTDTQYF	TGTGCCTGGAGTATAAACACAGATACGCAGTATTTT
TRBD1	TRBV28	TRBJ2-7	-	CASSFSNRGYEQYF	TGTGCCAGCAGTTTTTCAAACAGGGGCTACGAGCAGTACTTC
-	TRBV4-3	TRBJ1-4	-	CASSQEGQTLNEKLFF	TGCGCCAGCAGCCAAGAAGGACAGACGCTTAATGAAAAACTGTTTTTT
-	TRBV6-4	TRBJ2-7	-	CASSPEGGNYEQYF	TGTGCCAGCAGCCCCGAAGGGGGGAACTACGAGCAGTACTTC
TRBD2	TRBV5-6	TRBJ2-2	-	CASSRTSVYTGELFF	TGTGCCAGCAGCCGGACTAGCGTGTACACCGGGGAGCTGTTTTTT
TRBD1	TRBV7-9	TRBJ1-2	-	CASSFLQGANYGYTF	TGTGCCAGCAGCTTTTTACAGGGGGCTAACTATGGCTACACCTTC
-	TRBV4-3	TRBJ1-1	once	CASSQEGSAEAFF	TGCGCCAGCAGCCAAGAAGGGAGCGCTGAAGCTTTCTTT
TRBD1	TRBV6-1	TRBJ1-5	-	CASSGQGFNQPQHF	TGTGCCAGCAGTGGACAGGGGTTCAATCAGCCCCAGCATTTT
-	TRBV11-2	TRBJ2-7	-	CASSLDGQPYEQYF	TGTGCCAGCAGCTTAGATGGACAGCCCTACGAGCAGTACTTC
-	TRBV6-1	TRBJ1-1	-	CAIGGGAMNTEAFF	TGTGCCATAGGGGGAGGTGCCATGAACACTGAAGCTTTCTTT
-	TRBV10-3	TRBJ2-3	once	CAISGGAGGSTDTQYF	TGTGCCATCAGTGGGGGGGCAGGCGGTAGCACAGATACGCAGTATTTT
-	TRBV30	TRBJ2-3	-	CAWGSGARTDTQYF	TGTGCCTGGGGGTCGGGGGCTAGGACAGATACGCAGTATTTT
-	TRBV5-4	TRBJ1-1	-	CASSLDAGALNTEAFF	TGTGCCAGCAGCTTGGATGCGGGGGCTCTTAACACTGAAGCTTTCTTT
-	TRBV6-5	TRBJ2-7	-	CASSSPFLGEQYF	TGTGCCAGCAGTTCTCCTTTCTTAGGGGAGCAGTACTTC
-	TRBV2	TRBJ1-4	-	CASSGRLNFDEKLFF	TGTGCCAGCAGTGGACGACTGAATTTTGATGAAAAACTGTTTTTT
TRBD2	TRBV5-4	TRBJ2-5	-	CASSPGLAGGRLETQYF	TGTGCCAGCAGCCCGGGACTAGCGGGGGGCCGGTTAGAGACCCAGTACTTC
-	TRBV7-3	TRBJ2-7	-	CASSLKGGTEQYF	TGTGCCAGCAGCTTAAAAGGAGGCACCGAGCAGTACTTC
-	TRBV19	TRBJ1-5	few	CASSILTDNSNQPQHF	TGTGCCAGTAGTATCCTGACAGACAATAGCAATCAGCCCCAGCATTTT
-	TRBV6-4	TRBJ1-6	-	CASSDGGNSPLHF	TGTGCCAGCAGTGATGGGGGAAATTCACCCCTCCACTTT
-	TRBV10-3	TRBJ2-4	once	CAISDPAKNIQYF	TGTGCCATCAGTGACCCCGCCAAAAACATTCAGTACTTC
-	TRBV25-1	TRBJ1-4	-	CASRRTPEKLFF	TGTGCCAGCAGGAGGACACCCGAAAAACTGTTTTTT
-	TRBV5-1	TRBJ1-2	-	CASSLAGYYSPSGYTF	TGCGCCAGCAGCTTGGCCGGTTATTACTCACCCAGTGGCTACACCTTC
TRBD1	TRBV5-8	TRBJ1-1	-	CASSLRGLNTEAFF	TGTGCCAGCAGCTTGAGGGGGCTGAACACTGAAGCTTTCTTT
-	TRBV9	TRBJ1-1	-	CASSPFLLGKNTEAFF	TGTGCCAGCAGCCCCTTTTTATTGGGCAAGAACACTGAAGCTTTCTTT
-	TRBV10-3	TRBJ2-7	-	CAISQRPYEQYF	TGTGCCATCAGCCAGCGGCCTTACGAGCAGTACTTC
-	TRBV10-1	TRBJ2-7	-	CASSDPAAGKNEQYF	TGCGCCAGCAGTGACCCTGCGGCAGGGAAGAACGAGCAGTACTTC
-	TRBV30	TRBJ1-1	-	CAWGMDLNTEAFF	TGTGCCTGGGGGATGGACTTGAACACTGAAGCTTTCTTT
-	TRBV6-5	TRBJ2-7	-	CASSYVGSSYEQYF	TGTGCCAGCAGTTACGTTGGGAGTTCCTACGAGCAGTACTTC